The 21 T cell receptor beta chains below were found in one sample sequenced in a study of human T cells and chemical hapten exposure. TCRdb reanalysed the RACE reads using MiXCR and keeps one entry per CDR3 protein. This table has about 80,000 distinct CDR3 sequences, 14% appearing once. As to time point: pre-sensitization, week 0. Documented treatment: therapeutic diphenylcyclopropenone sensitization with weekly scalp DPC. Sample: whole blood, taken in connection with sensitization to the hapten diphenylcyclopropenone (DPC). These receptors all stem from a woman aged 50 to 60 with alopecia areata. Some clones in this sample may be carry-over from other donors' samples.

On this clonotype itself: The junction differs from germline at one of its ends, possibly a read error. CDR3 loop: CACSLEDQETQYF. The CDR3 DNA is TGTGCCTGCAGTTTGGAAGACCAAGAGACCCAGTACTTC. The chain couples TRBV12-3 or TRBV12-4 to TRBJ2-5, with unresolved D. CDR3 length: 13 amino acids.

This chain joins TRBV28 and TRBJ2-1; no clear D. Germline loops: CDR1 MDHEN, CDR2 SYDVKM. The germline V and J ends were trimmed by 6 bases and 6 bases, with 15 bases remaining between them. The CDR3 is 14 residues long. CDR3 residues: CASRTRSPGNEQFF. In DNA form, the CDR3 reads TGTGCCAGCAGGACGAGGTCTCCGGGCAATGAGCAGTTCTTC.

V gene TRBV9 combines with J gene TRBJ2-1; 12 bases align to TRBD2. The CDR3 loop spans 17 amino acids. Trimming took 3 bases from V and 5 from J; bases not matched to a gene: 9. Germline-derived CDR1 and CDR2 are SGDLS and YYNGEE. The CDR3 nucleotides read TGTGCCAGCAGCGCAACGGGACTAGCGGGCTGGGACAATGAGCAGTTCTTC. Translated, it gives CASSATGLAGWDNEQFF.

V gene TRBV6-6 combines with J gene TRBJ1-2; D may be TRBD1 (5 bases). The CDR3 covers 14 residues. Germline values: CDR1 MNHNY, CDR2 SVGAGI (reference sequence). The V end lost 6 bases, the J end lost 7 bases, and 18 bases lay between the germline ends. CDR3 region: CASRSPDSISGYTF. In DNA form, the CDR3 reads TGTGCCAGCAGATCGCCCGACAGTATCTCTGGCTACACCTTC.

This sequence joins TRBV12-3 or TRBV12-4 and TRBJ1-5; 7 bases are shared with TRBD1. The CDR3 loop spans 16 amino acids. Unmatched junction bases numbered 7, after V lost 3 bases and J lost 2 bases. The CDR3 coding sequence is TGTGCCAGCAGTTTGAGGGGGCCAGGGGGCAATCAGCCCCAGCATTTT. Residues: CASSLRGPGGNQPQHF.

This clonotype was seen a few times. The chain combines TRBV6-5 with TRBJ2-7; perhaps TRBD2 as D (6 bases). The germline CDR1 and CDR2 sequences are MNHEY and SVGAGI. V shed 0 bases and J shed 2 bases, with 14 bases lying between them. The CDR3 is made up of 16 amino acids. CDR3 nucleotide sequence: TGTGCCAGCAGTTACTCGAGGAGGGTGGAGGCCTACGAGCAGTACTTC. Translated: CASSYSRRVEAYEQYF.

The sample holds many counts of this clonotype. This chain joins TRBV6-2 or TRBV6-3 and TRBJ2-1, with 10 bases fitting TRBD2. CDR1 is MNHEY and CDR2 is SVGEGT in the germline V gene. The J segment lost 5 bases and the V segment lost 3 bases, leaving 4 bases of the junction unmatched. The CDR3 loop spans 15 amino acids. CDR3 DNA sequence: TGTGCCAGCAGTTATATAGCGGGAGGAAACAATGAGCAGTTCTTC. Residues: CASSYIAGGNNEQFF.

In its sample, this clonotype was seen a few times. The chain employs TRBV29-1 and TRBJ2-1; TRBD2 matches at 10 bases. Germline loops: CDR1 SQVTM, CDR2 ANQGSEA. The junction had 3 bases not matched to a gene; V was cut back by 1 base and J by 6 bases. This CDR3 comprises 14 residues. Here the CDR3 DNA reads TGCAGCGTTGAAGCTAGCGGGAGACCCAATGAGCAGTTCTTC. Protein product: CSVEASGRPNEQFF.

In its sample, this clonotype was seen a few times. V and J are TRBV11-3 and TRBJ2-5; D not certain. Germline values: CDR1 SGHNT, CDR2 YENEEA. CDR3 size: 16 residues. Trimming left V 4 bases short and J 5 bases short, with 20 bases between. The CDR3 DNA sequence: TGTGCCAGCAGCTCTACCTGGTCCCCCCTCGGGGAGACCCAGTACTTC. This translates into CASSSTWSPLGETQYF.

This rearrangement joins TRBV11-2 to TRBJ2-4, with D possibly matching TRBD1 (6 bases). Trimming left V 0 bases short and J 6 bases short, with 12 bases between. Germline CDR1 SGHAT, CDR2 FQNNGV. This CDR3 has 15 residues. This CDR3 reads CASSLDGGAGNIQYF. As DNA, the CDR3 is TGTGCCAGCAGCTTAGATGGGGGCGCGGGAAACATTCAGTACTTC.

This clonotype has a handful of counts. The chain recombines TRBV3-1 with TRBJ2-7; 8 positions match TRBD2. Trimming at V came to 1 base and at J to 1 base, leaving 9 bases not matched to a gene. This CDR3 is built from 17 residues. From germline, CDR1 is LGHDT and CDR2 YNNKEL (reference sequence). The CDR3 region has the DNA TGTGCCAGCAGCCAAGGATTATCCCGCGGGAGGTCCTACGAGCAGTACTTC. Amino acids: CASSQGLSRGRSYEQYF.

The rearrangement joins TRBV6-5 to TRBJ2-7; 12 bases agree with TRBD2. Germline V CDR1 and CDR2: MNHEY, SVGAGI. V was clipped by 5 bases and J by 6 bases; unmatched bases: 8. The CDR3 extends over 15 amino acids. Here the CDR3 DNA reads TGTGCCAGCAGTCCTAGCGGGAGGGCCATTGTCGAGCAGTACTTC. Its translation: CASSPSGRAIVEQYF.

The chain recombines TRBV3-1 with TRBJ2-1, with 8 nucleotides matching TRBD2. Germline CDR1 and CDR2: LGHDT and YNNKEL (reference sequence). The CDR3 spans 12 residues. J lost 13 bases, V lost 5 bases, and 7 bases had no gene match. CDR3 sequence reads: CASSSLGTSQFF. As DNA, the CDR3 is TGTGCCAGCAGCTCACTAGGGACTAGTCAGTTCTTC.

This sequence joins TRBV28 and TRBJ2-5; D is perhaps TRBD1 (8 bases). The V end was cut by 5 bases, the J end by 0 bases, with 13 bases between. Germline CDR1 and CDR2: MDHEN and SYDVKM. CDR3 length: 15 residues. The CDR3 coding sequence is TGTGCCAGCAGTGGGGGGGACAGGAACCAAGAGACCCAGTACTTC. This translates into CASSGGDRNQETQYF.

CDR3 loop: CASGGRTNTEAFF. The CDR3 nucleotides read TGTGCCAGCGGGGGACGCACTAACACTGAAGCTTTCTTT. This sequence joins TRBV18 and TRBJ1-1, with D perhaps matching TRBD1 (5 bases). Trimming shortened V by 8 bases and J by 2 bases, and 12 bases separated the two germline ends. This CDR3 has 13 amino acids. Germline CDR1 KGHSH, CDR2 LQKENI.

V gene TRBV6-5 combines with J gene TRBJ2-1, with 12 bases matching TRBD2. Per the germline V gene, CDR1 is MNHEY and CDR2 is SVGAGI. Unmatched junction bases numbered 11, after V lost 6 bases and J lost 8 bases. This CDR3 has 16 residues. The CDR3 DNA sequence: TGTGCCAGCAGCCACCCCAGGACTAGCGGGATGCATGAGCAGTTCTTC. Translation: CASSHPRTSGMHEQFF.

The chain couples TRBV2 to TRBJ1-1; a possible D gene is TRBD1 (5 bases). V was cut by 6 bases and J by 10 bases, with 9 bases left in between. Per germline, CDR1 SNHLY and CDR2 FYNNEI. The CDR3 runs to 10 residues. The CDR3 is CASRGEGAFF. The CDR3 DNA sequence: TGTGCCAGCAGGGGGGAGGGAGCTTTCTTT.

This clonotype was detected ten times or more. For the CDR3, the DNA is TGTGCCAGCAGCATGGACAGTAATAGCGCTGAAGCTTTCTTT. It encodes CASSMDSNSAEAFF. The V and J genes are TRBV6-4 and TRBJ1-1, with D possibly matching TRBD1 (6 bases). Germline V gene sequence: CDR1 MRHNA, CDR2 SNTAGT. The CDR3 has 14 residues. Trimming took 6 bases from V and 6 from J, leaving 17 bases between them.

CDR3 bases: TGTGCCAGCAGTACTATCCAAGAGACCCAGTACTTC. It is translated as CASSTIQETQYF. The rearrangement uses TRBV12-3 or TRBV12-4 and TRBJ2-5, with D uncertain. Trimming shortened V by 5 bases and J by 1 base, and 5 bases separated the two germline ends. The CDR3 sequence is 12 residues long.

This clonotype showed up just a few times. The J gene is TRBJ2-1, the V gene TRBV6-2 or TRBV6-3; 9 nucleotides match TRBD1. The trim removed 10 bases at V and 7 bases at J, leaving 2 bases unmatched. This CDR3 is built from 11 residues. From germline, CDR1 is MNHEY and CDR2 SVGEGT. The CDR3 loop reads CATDRGNEQFF. Written as DNA, the CDR3 is TGTGCCACCGACAGGGGGAATGAGCAGTTCTTC.

The chain carries TRBV5-5 and TRBJ2-3, with a possible D match to TRBD1 (8 bases). The CDR3 extends over 15 amino acids. V was shortened by 6 bases and J by 2 bases, with 16 bases between the two germline ends. From germline, CDR1 is SGHKS and CDR2 YYEKEE (reference sequence). In DNA form, the CDR3 reads TGTGCCAGCAACAGGGGGGGGACCGCCACAGATACGCAGTATTTT. This gives the protein CASNRGGTATDTQYF.